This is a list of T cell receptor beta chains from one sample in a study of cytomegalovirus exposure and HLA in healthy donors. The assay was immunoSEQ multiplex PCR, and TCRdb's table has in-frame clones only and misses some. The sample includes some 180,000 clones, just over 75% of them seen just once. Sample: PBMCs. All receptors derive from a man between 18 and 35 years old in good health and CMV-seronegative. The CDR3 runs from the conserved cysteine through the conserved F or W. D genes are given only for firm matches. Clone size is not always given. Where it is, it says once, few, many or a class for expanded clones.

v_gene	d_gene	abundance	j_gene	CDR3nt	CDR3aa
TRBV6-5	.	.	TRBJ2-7	TGTGCCAGCAGTTACGTATCCACAGGGAGATACGAGCAGTACTTC	CASSYVSTGRYEQYF
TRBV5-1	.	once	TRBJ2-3	TGCGCCAGCAGCGCCTGGGGTGGGACTCTACTAGATACGCAGTATTTT	CASSAWGGTLLDTQYF
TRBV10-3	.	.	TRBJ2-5	TGTGCCATCAGTGACTTCCGGGACTCACAAGAGACCCAGTACTTC	CAISDFRDSQETQYF
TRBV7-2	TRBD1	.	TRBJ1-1	TGTGCCAGCACCCTGGGGGCAGGGGGCTGGAGCACTGAAGCTTTCTTT	CASTLGAGGWSTEAFF
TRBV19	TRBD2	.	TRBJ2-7	TGTGCCAGTAGCCGCGGGGGGACTAGCGGCTCCTACGAGCAGTACTTC	CASSRGGTSGSYEQYF
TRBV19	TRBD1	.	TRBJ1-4	TGTGCCAGTAGTCCCCGACAGGGCTGGGATGAAAAACTGTTTTTT	CASSPRQGWDEKLFF
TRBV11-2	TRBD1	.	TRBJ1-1	TGTGCCAGCAGCCCTCAGACAGGGGGCATTACTGAAGCTTTCTTT	CASSPQTGGITEAFF
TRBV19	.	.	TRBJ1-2	TGTGCCAGTAGTATAGACAGAAACTATGGCTACACCTTC	CASSIDRNYGYTF
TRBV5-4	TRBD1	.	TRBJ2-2	TGTGCCAGCAGCCCCTACGGGACAGTGGGGGGGGAGCTGTTTTTT	CASSPYGTVGGELFF
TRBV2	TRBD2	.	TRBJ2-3	TGTGCCAGCAGGGGGCTAGCGGGGAGGGCAGATACGCAGTATTTT	CASRGLAGRADTQYF
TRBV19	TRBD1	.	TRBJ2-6	TGTGCCAGTAGTACCAGGGGGCCTGGGGCCAACGTCCTGACTTTC	CASSTRGPGANVLTF
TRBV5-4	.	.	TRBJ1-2	TGTGCCAGCAGCTTGGGACAGATGGCTAACTATGGCTACACCTTC	CASSLGQMANYGYTF
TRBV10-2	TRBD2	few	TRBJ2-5	TGCGCCAGCAGTCTGGGACTAGCGGCCCAAGAGACCCAGTACTTC	CASSLGLAAQETQYF
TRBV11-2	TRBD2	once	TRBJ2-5	TGTGCCAGCAGCTTAGGGCTAGCGGGCTTGGGAGAGACCCAGTACTTC	CASSLGLAGLGETQYF
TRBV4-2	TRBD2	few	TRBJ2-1	TGTGCCAGCAGCTCGACCGTACTAGCGGGACCTGAGCAGTTCTTC	CASSSTVLAGPEQFF
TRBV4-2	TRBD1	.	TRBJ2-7	TGTGCCAGCAGCCAGGTTCTACAGGGGCTGGGGGAGCAGTACTTC	CASSQVLQGLGEQYF
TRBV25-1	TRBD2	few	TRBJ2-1	TGTGCCAGCAGTGGACTAGCGGGAGGGAGATACAATGAGCAGTTCTTC	CASSGLAGGRYNEQFF
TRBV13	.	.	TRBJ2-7	TGTGCCAGCAGCTTAGGCCAGGCAAATGGGGAGCAGTACTTC	CASSLGQANGEQYF
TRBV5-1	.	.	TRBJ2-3	TGCGCCAGCAGCCCCTATGGAGGGACGAATACGCAGTATTTT	CASSPYGGTNTQYF
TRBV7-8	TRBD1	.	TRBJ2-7	TGTGCCAGCAGTCGGGACCTAGGGGGCCCCTACGAGCAGTACTTC	CASSRDLGGPYEQYF
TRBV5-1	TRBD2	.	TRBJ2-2	TGCGCCAGCAGCTTGTCTAGCGGGAACACCGGGGAGCTGTTTTTT	CASSLSSGNTGELFF
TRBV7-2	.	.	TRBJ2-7	TGTGCCAGCAGCTTAGTTTGGAGTACGGCCAAGCCCGAGCAGTACTTC	CASSLVWSTAKPEQYF
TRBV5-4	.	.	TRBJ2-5	TGTGCCAGCAGCGGGGAACAGGCGCAAGAGACCCAGTACTTC	CASSGEQAQETQYF
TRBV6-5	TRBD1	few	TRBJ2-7	TGTGCCAGCAGTTACTTGACAGGGGGCTACGAGCAGTACTTC	CASSYLTGGYEQYF
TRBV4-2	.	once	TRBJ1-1	TGTGCCAGCAGCCAAGAAGAGGGCAGCCTGAACACTGAAGCTTTCTTT	CASSQEEGSLNTEAFF
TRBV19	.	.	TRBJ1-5	TGTGCCACCCAAGAGAGAGGGAGGAATCAGCCCCAGCATTTT	CATQERGRNQPQHF